Sequencing of this T cell receptor beta chain was carried out in a study of shared clonotypes between healthy human individuals. Study-wide results and caveats: Between several donors, naive CD4 clonotypes were shared at a level of about 5%.

Concerning this clone itself: Its specificity is not known.

Losses at the gene ends were 4 bases for V and 5 bases for J; bases not matched to a gene: 3. The germline gives CDR1 SGHDT, CDR2 YYEEEE. The CDR3 consists of 13 residues. Assay: immunoSEQ multiplex PCR; the TCRdb copy retains only in-frame clones and omits some. The repertoire holds about 870,000 clones, with about 92% as singletons. The naive CD8 population came from CD45RO-negative cells selected for CCR7, without terminally differentiated effector memory CD45RA+ cells. V is TRBV5-6 and J is TRBJ2-1; 7 bases agree with TRBD2. The sample consisted of naive CD8+ T cells sorted from blood. The source of this sequence is a man between 25 and 39 years old in good health. The CDR3 region has the DNA TGTGCCAGCAGCATTACTAGCGACAATGAGCAGTTCTTC. It encodes CASSITSDNEQFF.